Below, 31 T cell receptor beta chains from the same sample are listed, as sequenced in a study of T cell responses to AZD1222 COVID-19 vaccine. Sequencing was performed with immunoSEQ multiplex PCR; in TCRdb, only in-frame clones are kept and a portion is missing. In the table there are 50,000 to 65,000 clones, about 81% of which are singletons. This material consisted of peripheral blood, taken 28 days after the second AZD1222 dose. The receptors come from an adult who received the AZD1222 COVID-19 vaccine.

The count of this clone is one. CDR3 amino acids: CASSSGGVYEQYF. DNA of the CDR3: TGTGCCAGCAGTTCGGGGGGGGTCTACGAGCAGTACTTC. V usage is TRBV28 and J usage is TRBJ2-7, with TRBD2 matching 8 bases. Trimming took 4 bases from V and 3 from J; bases not matched to a gene: 2. CDR3 length: 13 residues. In germline, CDR1 is MDHEN, CDR2 SYDVKM.

The chain is built from TRBV19 and TRBJ2-1, with unresolved D. Germline CDR1 and CDR2: LNHDA and SQIVND (reference sequence). This CDR3 has 13 residues. V lost 3 bases, J lost 4 bases, and 7 bases lay in between. CDR3 amino acids: CASSISSYNEQFF. In DNA form, the CDR3 reads TGTGCCAGTAGTATTTCTTCATACAATGAGCAGTTCTTC.

V and J are TRBV4-3 and TRBJ2-7; weak D call: TRBD2 (6 bases). Germline V gives CDR1 LGHNA, CDR2 YSLEER. V was clipped by 1 base and J by 0 bases, with 10 bases between them. CDR3 length: 15 amino acids. The CDR3 is CASSQGRSGSYEQYF. CDR3 bases: TGCGCCAGCAGCCAAGGGCGTAGCGGCTCCTACGAGCAGTACTTC.

This sequence joins TRBV15 and TRBJ2-6; the match to TRBD2 covers 7 bases. Per the germline V gene, CDR1 is LNHNV and CDR2 is YYDKDF (reference sequence). The CDR3 contains 18 residues. With V trimmed by 0 bases and J by 0 bases, 5 bases remained unmatched. This CDR3 reads CATSREGGRISGANVLTF. The CDR3 DNA follows: TGTGCCACCAGCAGAGAGGGGGGGAGGATCTCTGGGGCCAACGTCCTGACTTTC.

This chain connects TRBV5-1 to TRBJ2-6; no definite D call. Germline V gives CDR1 SGHRS, CDR2 YFSETQ. The CDR3 spans 15 residues. V lost 1 base and J lost 2, with 7 bases in between. CDR3 residues: CASSLTGPGANVLTF. CDR3 sequence (DNA): TGCGCCAGCAGCTTGACCGGGCCTGGGGCCAACGTCCTGACTTTC. Together with reference TRBV5-1 and TRBJ2-6, the CDR3 gives the full variable domain: KAGVTQTPRYLIKTRGQQVTLSCSPISGHRSVSWYQQTPGQGLQFLFEYFSETQRNKGNFPGRFSGRQFSNSRSEMNVSTLELGDSALYLCASSLTGPGANVLTFGAGSRLTVL.

This chain uses TRBV12-3 or TRBV12-4 with TRBJ2-7, with 8 bases aligning to TRBD1. V trimming: 8 bases; J trimming: 6 bases; junction bases outside the gene matches: 9. CDR3 size: 13 residues. Written as DNA, the CDR3 is TGTGCCAGCGGATCTCAGGGGGCTAGCGAGCAGTACTTC. Its translation is CASGSQGASEQYF.

The V gene is TRBV24-1, the J gene TRBJ2-7; D uncertain. Germline CDR1 is KGHDR and CDR2 is SFDVKD. V was shortened by 6 bases and J by 1 base, with 6 bases between the two germline ends. This CDR3 is 12 amino acids long. The CDR3, as DNA: TGTGCCACCAGTCCGCGGTCCTACGAGCAGTACTTC. It encodes CATSPRSYEQYF.

The chain is built from TRBV27 and TRBJ2-7; tentatively, D is TRBD1 or TRBD2 (5 bases each). V gave up 4 bases and J gave up 4 bases, with 11 bases separating them. The CDR3 is made up of 13 amino acids. Germline CDR1 and CDR2: MNHEY and SMNVEV (reference sequence). The CDR3 region has the DNA TGTGCCAGCAGTTACCTGGGGGAGTACGAGCAGTACTTC. Translating gives CASSYLGEYEQYF.

This clone showed up just once. The chain has TRBV3-1 (or the pseudogene TRBV3-2) and TRBJ2-1; D not resolved. Germline-derived CDR1 and CDR2 are LGHDT and YNNKEL (reference sequence). The CDR3 contains 12 residues. The ends were cut back, 0 bases at V and 5 bases at J, with 2 bases in the middle. The CDR3 nucleotides are TGTGCCAGCAGCCAAGACGACAATGAGCAGTTCTTC. Translating gives CASSQDDNEQFF.

The chain is built from TRBV15 and TRBJ2-7, with 9 bases that match TRBD1. This CDR3 is built from 18 residues. The V segment lost 0 bases and the J segment 0 bases; nucleotides outside the gene matches: 9. Germline lookup yields CDR1 LNHNV and CDR2 YYDKDF (reference sequence). The CDR3 reads CATSRDLPTGGISYEQYF. The CDR3 nucleotides are TGTGCCACCAGCAGAGATCTCCCGACAGGGGGGATCTCCTACGAGCAGTACTTC.

The J gene is TRBJ2-6, the V gene TRBV29-1; D remains unclear. CDR1 SQVTM and CDR2 ANQGSEA come from the germline V gene. Trimming took off 3 bases at V and 0 bases at J, with 9 bases between the two ends. The CDR3 contains 15 residues. The CDR3 is CSVDRDGSGANVLTF. CDR3 DNA sequence: TGCAGCGTTGATCGCGACGGCTCTGGGGCCAACGTCCTGACTTTC.

This chain uses TRBV6-4 with TRBJ2-1; 10 bases are shared with TRBD2. From germline, CDR1 is MRHNA and CDR2 SNTAGT. Unmatched junction bases numbered 4, after V lost 5 bases and J lost 0 bases. The CDR3 is 16 amino acids. This chain's CDR3 is CASSSLAGASYNEQFF. DNA for the CDR3: TGTGCCAGCAGTTCGCTAGCGGGGGCCTCCTACAATGAGCAGTTCTTC.

The chain uses TRBV9 and TRBJ1-4, with 11 bases matching TRBD1. This CDR3 is built from 16 residues. V was clipped by 0 bases and J by 6 bases; unmatched bases: 4. Germline CDR1 reads SGDLS; CDR2 reads YYNGEE. As DNA, the CDR3 is TGTGCCAGCAGCGTAGGCTGGGGACAGGGGGATGAAAAACTGTTTTTT. It specifies CASSVGWGQGDEKLFF.

The J gene is TRBJ1-2, the V gene TRBV6-4, with D perhaps matching TRBD1 (5 bases). CDR3 length: 16 amino acids. CDR1 is MRHNA, CDR2 SNTAGT, per germline. V was clipped by 2 bases and J by 7 bases, with 20 bases between them. The CDR3: CASSDGGMRQGAGYTF. CDR3 DNA: TGTGCCAGCAGTGACGGCGGGATGAGGCAGGGAGCTGGCTACACCTTC.

This chain uses TRBV19 with TRBJ1-2; no reliable D call. The CDR3 loop spans 13 amino acids. CDR1 is LNHDA, CDR2 SQIVND, per germline (reference sequence). Trimming stripped 6 bases from V and 4 bases from J, with 12 bases between. The chain's CDR3 is CASRSRVLYGYTF. As DNA, the CDR3 is TGTGCCAGTAGATCCCGGGTCCTCTATGGCTACACCTTC.

This chain links TRBV19 with TRBJ2-2; no clear D. The CDR3 has 12 residues. Trimming removed 5 bases from V and 7 bases from J, with 8 bases in between. Per germline, CDR1 LNHDA and CDR2 SQIVND (reference sequence). The CDR3 sequence is CASSQTVGELFF. CDR3 coding DNA: TGTGCCAGTAGTCAAACAGTCGGGGAGCTGTTTTTT.

J is TRBJ2-4 and V is TRBV5-6, with TRBD1 matching 10 bases. After removal of 0 bases from V and 8 bases from J, the junction contained 2 bases not matched to a gene. The CDR3 is made up of 14 amino acids. CDR1 is SGHDT, CDR2 YYEEEE, per germline. For the CDR3, the DNA is TGTGCCAGCAGCTTGGGACAGGGGGCATACATTCAGTACTTC. The encoded protein is CASSLGQGAYIQYF. Combining the CDR3 with reference TRBV5-6 and TRBJ2-4 gives the whole variable domain DAGVTQSPTHLIKTRGQQVTLRCSPKSGHDTVSWYQQALGQGPQFIFQYYEEEERQRGNFPDRFSGHQFPNYSSELNVNALLLGDSALYLCASSLGQGAYIQYFGAGTRLSVL.

The CDR3 sequence is CASRSAGDYTIYF. CDR3 in DNA: TGCGCCAGCAGGTCTGCGGGTGATTACACCATATATTTT. This chain connects TRBV5-1 to TRBJ1-3; D uncertain. Germline values: CDR1 SGHRS, CDR2 YFSETQ. V lost 5 bases, J lost 8 bases, and 14 bases lay in between. The CDR3 sequence is 13 residues long.

This clone showed up just once. This chain joins TRBV9 and TRBJ1-3; TRBD1 matches 8 bases. V shed 1 base, J shed 0 bases, and the junction held 0 bases outside the gene matches. This CDR3 contains 15 residues. Germline V lookup: CDR1 SGDLS, CDR2 YYNGEE. The CDR3 loop is CASSVTGGSGNTIYF. As DNA, the CDR3 is TGTGCCAGCAGCGTAACAGGGGGCTCTGGAAACACCATATATTTT.

V and J are TRBV7-2 and TRBJ2-2; D perhaps matches TRBD2 (5 bases). Trimming pared 2 bases from V and 1 base from J, leaving 11 bases between. The CDR3 covers 16 residues. Germline V gene lookup returns CDR1 SGHTA and CDR2 FQGNSA. The CDR3 DNA follows: TGTGCCAGCAGCTTACAGAAGCGGCTGAACACCGGGGAGCTGTTTTTT. It is translated as CASSLQKRLNTGELFF.

This clone was detected once. CDR3 region: CASSSTSGSTDTQYF. CDR3 coding DNA: TGTGCCAGCAGTTCCACTAGCGGGAGCACAGATACGCAGTATTTT. The genes are TRBV6-4 and TRBJ2-3; TRBD2 matches 9 bases. The CDR3 extends over 15 amino acids. Trimming took 5 bases from V and 0 from J; bases not matched to a gene: 3. CDR1 MRHNA and CDR2 SNTAGT come from the germline V gene.

This chain links TRBV4-3 with TRBJ2-1, with 9 bases lining up with TRBD2. The CDR3 contains 20 residues. Germline assignment: CDR1 LGHNA and CDR2 YSLEER. The trim removed 1 base at V and 5 bases at J, leaving 18 bases unmatched. CDR3 bases: TGCGCCAGCAGCCAAGCGACTAGCGGAGGGTCCTTTGGCCGGAACAATGAGCAGTTCTTC. It codes for CASSQATSGGSFGRNNEQFF.

V and J are TRBV24-1 and TRBJ1-5; the D gene is possibly TRBD1 (6 bases). The CDR3 runs 19 residues. Germline V gene lookup returns CDR1 KGHDR and CDR2 SFDVKD. Trimming removed 2 bases at V and 0 bases at J, with 19 bases between. The DNA of the CDR3 is TGTGCCACCAGTGATTGCAAACGGGCTGGACAGCATAGCAATCAGCCCCAGCATTTT. Translating gives CATSDCKRAGQHSNQPQHF.

V gene TRBV24-1 combines with J gene TRBJ2-7; 13 bases fit TRBD2. Trimming cost V 4 bases and J 4 bases; bases outside gene matches: 3. CDR3 length equals 15 residues. From germline, CDR1 is KGHDR and CDR2 SFDVKD. The CDR3 nucleotides read TGTGCCACCAGTGACCCGACTAGCGGGAGGTACGAGCAGTACTTC. Amino acids: CATSDPTSGRYEQYF.

This clone was observed a single time. Here the CDR3 reads CASSQDTSGRVEELFF. Written as DNA, the CDR3 is TGTGCCAGCAGCCAAGATACTAGCGGTAGAGTAGAGGAGCTGTTTTTT. The chain links TRBV4-2 to TRBJ2-2; TRBD2 aligns across 8 bases. Germline V gives CDR1 LGHNA, CDR2 YNFKEQ. The CDR3 extends over 16 amino acids. V was pared by 0 bases and J by 10 bases, with 10 bases of the junction left unmatched.

The chain couples TRBV27 to TRBJ2-5, with 12 bases identical to TRBD2. The CDR3 is 13 amino acids. Germline V gene lookup returns CDR1 MNHEY and CDR2 SMNVEV (reference sequence). V shed 11 bases, J shed 5 bases, and the junction held 6 bases outside the gene matches. CDR3 DNA: TGTGCCGTACTAGCGGGAGGCGGGGAGACCCAGTACTTC. Translation gives CAVLAGGGETQYF.

This clone has more than one count but fewer than ten. This chain joins TRBV29-1 and TRBJ1-5, with 7 bases fitting TRBD1. There are 15 residues in the CDR3. CDR1 and CDR2 from the germline V gene are SQVTM and ANQGSEA. V shed 7 bases and J 1 base; nucleotides not matched to a gene: 10. CDR3 nucleotides: TGCAGCGCGTCTGACCAAGGGGGCAGCAATCAGCCCCAGCATTTT. Protein product: CSASDQGGSNQPQHF.

V gene TRBV7-3 combines with J gene TRBJ2-5, with unresolved D. The CDR3 runs 13 residues. Germline CDR1 is SGHTA and CDR2 is FQGTGA. The V gene lost 3 bases and the J gene lost 5 bases, with 10 bases spanning the gap. The CDR3 nucleotides read TGTGCCAGCAGCTTGGAATCACGGGAGACCCAGTACTTC. Translating it yields CASSLESRETQYF.

This sequence joins TRBV9 and TRBJ2-7; 8 positions match TRBD2. The CDR3 totals 15 residues. With 0 bases clipped from V and 6 bases from J, the junction kept 8 bases outside the gene matches. Germline CDR1 and CDR2: SGDLS and YYNGEE. The chain's CDR3 is CASSVGPGLGTEQYF. The CDR3 nucleotides read TGTGCCAGCAGCGTAGGACCGGGACTAGGTACCGAGCAGTACTTC.

This clone was detected a few times. This sequence joins TRBV19 and TRBJ2-7; TRBD1 is a possible D gene (5 bases). This CDR3 spans 13 amino acids. V lost 4 bases, J lost 7 bases, and 14 bases lay in between. Germline loops: CDR1 LNHDA, CDR2 SQIVND (reference sequence). The CDR3 region is CASSRQLPGEQYF. The CDR3 DNA reads as TGTGCCAGTAGTAGACAGCTCCCAGGGGAGCAGTACTTC.

This clone was counted only a few times. The rearrangement joins TRBV19 to TRBJ1-2, with D possibly matching TRBD1 (6 bases). Trimming shortened V by 10 bases and J by 8 bases, and 20 bases separated the two germline ends. The V gene's germline CDR1 is LNHDA and CDR2 SQIVND (reference sequence). The CDR3 consists of 13 residues. The CDR3 DNA is TGTGCCACTGGGGGCGTAACAGGGTCCGGCTACACCTTC. Encoded protein: CATGGVTGSGYTF.